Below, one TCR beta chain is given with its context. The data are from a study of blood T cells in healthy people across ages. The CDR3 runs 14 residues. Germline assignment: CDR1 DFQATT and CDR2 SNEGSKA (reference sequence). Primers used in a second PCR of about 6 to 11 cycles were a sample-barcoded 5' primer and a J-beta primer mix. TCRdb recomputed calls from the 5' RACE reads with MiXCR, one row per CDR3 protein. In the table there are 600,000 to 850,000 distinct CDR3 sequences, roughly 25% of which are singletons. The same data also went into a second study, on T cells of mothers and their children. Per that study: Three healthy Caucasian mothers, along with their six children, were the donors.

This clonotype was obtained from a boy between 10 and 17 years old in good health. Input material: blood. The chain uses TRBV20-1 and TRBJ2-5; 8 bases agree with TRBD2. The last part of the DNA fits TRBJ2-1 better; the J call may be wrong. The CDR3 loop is CSARGSGGGNEQFF. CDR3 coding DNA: TGCAGTGCTAGAGGGTCCGGGGGGGGCAATGAGCAGTTCTTC.